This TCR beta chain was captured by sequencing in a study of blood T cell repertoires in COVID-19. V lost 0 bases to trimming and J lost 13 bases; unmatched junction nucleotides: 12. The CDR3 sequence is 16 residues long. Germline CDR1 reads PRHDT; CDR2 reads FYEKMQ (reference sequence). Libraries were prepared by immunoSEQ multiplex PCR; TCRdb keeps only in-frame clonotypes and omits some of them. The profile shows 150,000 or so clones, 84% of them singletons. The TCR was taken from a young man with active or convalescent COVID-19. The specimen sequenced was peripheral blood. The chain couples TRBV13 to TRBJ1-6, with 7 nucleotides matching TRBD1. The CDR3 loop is CASSLGVDRLVYPLHF. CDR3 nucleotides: TGTGCCAGCAGCTTAGGGGTGGACAGGCTCGTGTATCCCCTCCACTTT.